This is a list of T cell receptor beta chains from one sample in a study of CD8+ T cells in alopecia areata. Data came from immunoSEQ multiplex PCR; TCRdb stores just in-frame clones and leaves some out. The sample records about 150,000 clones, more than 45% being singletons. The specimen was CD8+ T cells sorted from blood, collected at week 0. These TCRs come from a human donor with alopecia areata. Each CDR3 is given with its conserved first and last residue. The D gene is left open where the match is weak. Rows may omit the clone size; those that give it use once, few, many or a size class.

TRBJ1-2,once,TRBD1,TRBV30,TGTGCCTGGACCCCGGGACAGGGGGCTGATGGCTACACCTTC,CAWTPGQGADGYTF
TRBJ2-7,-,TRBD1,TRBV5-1,TGCGCCAGCAGCTTGGACCACGGGACAGGGAAGGAGCAGTACTTC,CASSLDHGTGKEQYF
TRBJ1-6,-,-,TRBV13,TGTGCCAGCAGCCCGCTAGGATTGAATTCACCCCTCCACTTT,CASSPLGLNSPLHF
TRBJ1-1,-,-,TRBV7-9,TGTGCCAGCAGCTTCGGGAACACTGAAGCTTTCTTT,CASSFGNTEAFF
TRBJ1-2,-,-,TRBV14,TGTGCCATCGACCTTGAACTTTCTTATGGCTACACCTTC,CAIDLELSYGYTF
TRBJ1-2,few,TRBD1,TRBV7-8,TGTGCCAGCAGCTTAGTAAGGGGGCCTGGCTATGGCTACACCTTC,CASSLVRGPGYGYTF
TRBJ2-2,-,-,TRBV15,TGTGCCACCTCCGGGTCCGGGGAGCTGTTTTTT,CATSGSGELFF
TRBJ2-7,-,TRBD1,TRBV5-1,TGCGCCAGCAGCCCGGGGACAGATTTCTACGAGCAGTACTTC,CASSPGTDFYEQYF
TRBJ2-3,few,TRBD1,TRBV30,TGTGCCTGGAGTGGCGGGGACAGGGACGGCACAGATACGCAGTATTTT,CAWSGGDRDGTDTQYF
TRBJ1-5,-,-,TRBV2,TGTGCCAGCAGTGAGGGGAGGAGCAGCAATCAGCCCCAGCATTTT,CASSEGRSSNQPQHF
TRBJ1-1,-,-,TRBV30,TGTGCCTGGAGTGTAGGGACGGTCCTTGAAGCTTTCTTT,CAWSVGTVLEAFF
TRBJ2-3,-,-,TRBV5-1,TGCGCCAGCCGGGTCGGCGGGCGGAGCACAGATACGCAGTATTTT,CASRVGGRSTDTQYF
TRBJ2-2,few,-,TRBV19,TGTGCCAGTAGTATAGGAGACACCGGGGAGCTGTTTTTT,CASSIGDTGELFF
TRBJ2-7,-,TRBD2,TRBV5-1,TGCGCCAGCAGCCCCGGGACTAGGGGCTACGAGCAGTACTTC,CASSPGTRGYEQYF
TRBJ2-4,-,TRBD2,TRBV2,TGTGCCAGCAGTGAATCCTCGGGGGGAAACATTCAGTACTTC,CASSESSGGNIQYF